The 26 T cell receptor beta chains below were found in one sample sequenced in a study of blood T cell repertoires in COVID-19 (dated by TCRdb to the early 2020s). Library generation was performed with the immunoSEQ multiplex PCR assay. Here the immuneACCESS table is served through TCRdb, limited to in-frame sequences with V and J called. Missing clones are a known gap in these copies; in checked studies unresolved V genes cover under half, and the rest lacks a known reason. This sample has 200,000 to 250,000 clones in its table, and about 80% of those were observed once. About 2% of the sample rests with the top ten. What was sequenced was peripheral blood. The source is a man younger than 40 who had recovered from COVID-19.

V and J are TRBV6-6 and TRBJ1-4; TRBD1 matches 9 bases. Germline CDR1 and CDR2: MNHNY and SVGAGI (reference sequence). J was trimmed by 7 bases and V by 2 bases; bases with no gene match: 8. The CDR3 loop spans 16 amino acids. The CDR3 loop is CASSYPKQGAGEKLFF. In DNA form, the CDR3 reads TGTGCCAGCAGTTACCCAAAACAGGGGGCGGGTGAAAAACTGTTTTTT.

The J gene is TRBJ2-7, the V gene TRBV19, with a possible D match to TRBD1 (6 bases). This CDR3 has 16 amino acids. The germline gives CDR1 LNHDA, CDR2 SQIVND (reference sequence). The V and J ends lost 4 bases and 6 bases respectively, with 22 bases between them. CDR3: CASSRRTGPDGGEQYF. CDR3 bases: TGTGCCAGTAGTAGAAGAACAGGGCCCGATGGGGGCGAGCAGTACTTC. The whole variable domain, filled in from reference TRBV19 and TRBJ2-7, reads DGGITQSPKYLFRKEGQNVTLSCEQNLNHDAMYWYRQDPGQGLRLIYYSQIVNDFQKGDIAEGYSVSREKKESFPLTVTSAQKNPTAFYLCASSRRTGPDGGEQYFGPGTRLTVT.

The chain joins TRBV5-5 to TRBJ1-3; D ambiguous. Germline V lookup: CDR1 SGHKS, CDR2 YYEKEE (reference sequence). V lost 0 bases and J 2 bases, leaving 18 bases between the germline ends. CDR3 size: 18 residues. The CDR3 coding sequence is TGTGCCAGCAGCTTGGGTTTGGGAGTGGCAGGAGCTGGAAACACCATATATTTT. Translating it yields CASSLGLGVAGAGNTIYF.

The V gene is TRBV2, the J gene TRBJ1-1; D uncertain. Trimming stripped 6 bases from V and 0 bases from J, with 17 bases between. Germline loops: CDR1 SNHLY, CDR2 FYNNEI. This CDR3 comprises 16 residues. CDR3 in amino acids: CASSPRGEVLNTEAFF. The CDR3 region has the DNA TGTGCCAGCAGCCCCCGCGGGGAAGTACTGAACACTGAAGCTTTCTTT.

The gene calls are TRBV7-6 and TRBJ2-1; D gene unclear. In germline, CDR1 is SGHVS, CDR2 FNYEAQ. Trimming left V 1 base short and J 5 bases short, with 6 bases between. This CDR3 is built from 13 residues. CDR3 sequence: CASSLGAHNEQFF. As DNA, the CDR3 is TGTGCCAGCAGCTTAGGGGCGCACAATGAGCAGTTCTTC.

This chain links TRBV9 with TRBJ2-1, with TRBD1 matching over 7 bases. With V trimmed by 4 bases and J by 10 bases, 14 bases remained unmatched. The CDR3 sequence is 15 residues long. From germline, CDR1 is SGDLS and CDR2 YYNGEE. CDR3 loop: CASSLQTGSLGEQFF. CDR3 coding DNA: TGTGCCAGCAGCCTCCAGACAGGGAGCCTGGGGGAGCAGTTCTTC.

This clone was seen only once. J is TRBJ2-1 and V is TRBV5-1; possible D gene TRBD2, 6 bases. The CDR3 covers 13 residues. Germline-derived CDR1 and CDR2 are SGHRS and YFSETQ. V was pared by 4 bases and J by 9 bases, with 14 bases between. The CDR3 region is CASSPSETSEQFF. CDR3 nucleotide sequence: TGCGCCAGCAGCCCTAGCGAGACTAGTGAGCAGTTCTTC.

This chain uses TRBV6-5 with TRBJ2-7; TRBD2 matches 10 bases. The CDR3 covers 15 residues. V dropped 5 bases and J dropped 1; count of bases not matched to a gene: 5. Germline V gene data show CDR1 as MNHEY and CDR2 as SVGAGI. The CDR3 DNA reads as TGTGCCAGCAGTCGGGCTAGCGGGGGATCCTACGAGCAGTACGTC. It encodes CASSRASGGSYEQYV.

J is TRBJ1-6 and V is TRBV9; D uncertain. The CDR3 sequence is 14 residues long. CDR1 is SGDLS, CDR2 YYNGEE, per germline. Between the trimmed V and J ends, which lost 3 bases and 10 bases, there was a span of 14 bases. CDR3 amino acids: CASSETPGGSPLHF. CDR3 coding DNA: TGTGCCAGCAGCGAAACCCCCGGCGGATCACCCCTCCACTTT.

The rearrangement joins TRBV5-1 to TRBJ1-1; D ambiguous. This CDR3 has 14 amino acids. CDR1 and CDR2 from the germline V gene are SGHRS and YFSETQ. Trimming took 0 bases from V and 0 from J, leaving 6 bases between them. This CDR3 is CASSLAYLNTEAFF. In DNA form, the CDR3 reads TGCGCCAGCAGCTTGGCCTATTTGAACACTGAAGCTTTCTTT.

The chain employs TRBV19 and TRBJ2-1, with 8 bases aligning to TRBD1. The CDR3 is made up of 16 amino acids. From germline, CDR1 is LNHDA and CDR2 SQIVND (reference sequence). The V gene end was trimmed by 5 bases and the J gene end by 1 base; junction bases not matched to a gene: 7. The CDR3 reads CASSGQGRFSYNEQFF. Here the CDR3 DNA reads TGTGCCAGTAGTGGACAGGGTCGTTTTTCCTACAATGAGCAGTTCTTC.

The CDR3 DNA reads as TGTGCCATCAGCGAAGAAACAGGGGGCGAGACCCAGTACTTC. It codes for CAISEETGGETQYF. V and J are TRBV10-3 and TRBJ2-5, with 9 bases identical to TRBD1. V gave up 6 bases and J gave up 5 bases; unmatched junction bases: 7. The CDR3 length is 14 residues. The germline V gene has CDR1 ENHRY and CDR2 SYGVKD.

J is TRBJ2-3 and V is TRBV4-2, with D maybe TRBD1 (6 bases). V lost 4 bases, J lost 6 bases, and 23 bases lay in between. The CDR3 is made up of 17 amino acids. The V gene's germline CDR1 is LGHNA and CDR2 YNFKEQ. Here the CDR3 reads CASSRRGGSARGDTQYF. DNA for the CDR3: TGTGCCAGCAGCCGCCGGGGCGGGTCCGCAAGGGGGGATACGCAGTATTTT.

This chain joins TRBV5-1 and TRBJ1-4; unclear D gene. Deletions cut 0 bases from V and 0 bases from J, with 9 bases between. There are 16 residues in the CDR3. Germline CDR1 and CDR2: SGHRS and YFSETQ. This CDR3 reads CASSLGPSTTNEKLFF. In nucleotides, the CDR3 is TGCGCCAGCAGCTTGGGTCCGAGCACAACTAATGAAAAACTGTTTTTT.

The chain joins TRBV11-2 to TRBJ2-3; D may be TRBD1 (7 bases). V lost 5 bases and J 7 bases, leaving 19 bases between the germline ends. The CDR3 length is 15 residues. The V gene's germline CDR1 is SGHAT and CDR2 FQNNGV. This chain's CDR3 is CASSLDSGGWNTQYF. The CDR3 region has the DNA TGTGCCAGCAGCCTTGACTCAGGGGGGTGGAATACGCAGTATTTT.

The chain uses TRBV12-5 and TRBJ1-6, with D tentatively TRBD1 (5 bases). Germline V gene data show CDR1 as LGHNT and CDR2 as FRNRAP. Trimming cost V 1 base and J 4 bases, with 8 bases left between them. This CDR3 is 15 amino acids long. The CDR3 loop is CASGLGRQYNSPLHF. The CDR3 region has the DNA TGTGCTAGTGGTTTGGGCCGACAGTATAATTCACCCCTCCACTTT.

The chain joins TRBV10-3 to TRBJ1-2; tentatively, D is TRBD1 (5 bases). With 10 bases removed from V and 8 bases from J, the gap between germline ends came to 14 bases. This CDR3 contains 11 residues. Germline V gives CDR1 ENHRY, CDR2 SYGVKD. The CDR3 sequence: CATGGREGYTF. The CDR3 nucleotides read TGTGCCACGGGGGGGAGGGAAGGCTACACCTTC.

The V call is TRBV3-1 (or the pseudogene TRBV3-2), the J call TRBJ1-2; TRBD1 aligns across 7 bases. Germline trimming cut 6 bases from V and 5 bases from J; bases unmatched to any gene: 6. The CDR3 is 13 residues long. From germline, CDR1 is LGHDT and CDR2 YNNKEL (reference sequence). Here the CDR3 reads CASSRQGLYGYTF. In DNA, the CDR3 is TGTGCCAGCAGTCGACAGGGATTATATGGCTACACCTTC.

The sample holds a few counts of this clone. This chain uses TRBV5-4 with TRBJ1-3; D may be TRBD1 (5 bases). Germline V gene lookup returns CDR1 SGHNT and CDR2 YYREEE (reference sequence). Trimming removed 7 bases at V and 0 bases at J, with 20 bases between. This CDR3 has 17 amino acids. CDR3 in amino acids: CASSEGGGRLSGNTIYF. In DNA form, the CDR3 reads TGTGCCAGCTCAGAGGGCGGGGGTCGTCTCTCTGGAAACACCATATATTTT.

The rearrangement links TRBV7-9 to TRBJ2-2, with 14 bases fitting TRBD2. The length of the CDR3 is 18 residues. Germline CDR1 SEHNR, CDR2 FQNEAQ (reference sequence). V trimming: 6 bases; J trimming: 4 bases; junction bases outside the gene matches: 10. CDR3 bases: TGTGCCAGCAGACCACGACTAGCGGGGGGGCAGGGCACCGGGGAGCTGTTTTTT. Encoded protein: CASRPRLAGGQGTGELFF.

V is TRBV5-1 and J is TRBJ2-5; TRBD2 is a possible D gene (6 bases). Trimming took off 6 bases at V and 7 bases at J, with 13 bases between the two ends. The CDR3 has 12 amino acids. The V gene's germline CDR1 is SGHRS and CDR2 YFSETQ. CDR3 loop: CASTAGRGTQYF. In DNA, the CDR3 is TGCGCCAGCACGGCGGGGCGCGGGACCCAGTACTTC.

The genes are TRBV11-2 and TRBJ2-5, with 8 bases fitting TRBD1. The length of the CDR3 is 15 residues. From germline, CDR1 is SGHAT and CDR2 FQNNGV. Trimming removed 5 bases from V and 4 bases from J; junction bases left unmatched: 9. The CDR3 DNA reads TGTGCCAGCAGCCGGACAGGGCAGGAGGGAGAGACCCAGTACTTC. Translated, it gives CASSRTGQEGETQYF.

The chain links TRBV6-4 to TRBJ2-3; TRBD2 aligns across 8 bases. V gave up 3 bases and J gave up 4 bases; unmatched junction bases: 9. The CDR3 is 16 residues long. CDR1 and CDR2 from the germline V gene are MRHNA and SNTAGT. The CDR3, as DNA: TGTGCCAGCAGTGATGTCGGGACTAGGGGCGCAGATACGCAGTATTTT. Translating gives CASSDVGTRGADTQYF.

The rearrangement uses TRBV7-2 and TRBJ1-2; tentatively, D is TRBD1 (5 bases). Trimming took 1 base from V and 4 from J, leaving 10 bases between them. Germline V gene sequence: CDR1 SGHTA, CDR2 FQGNSA. This CDR3 contains 14 residues. DNA for the CDR3: TGTGCCAGCAGCTTAGTGCAGGGAACCTATGGCTACACCTTC. It translates to CASSLVQGTYGYTF.

V usage is TRBV7-2 and J usage is TRBJ2-7; D might be TRBD1 (6 bases). V was pared by 1 base and J by 4 bases, with 11 bases between. The CDR3 totals 14 residues. Germline values: CDR1 SGHTA, CDR2 FQGNSA. CDR3 residues: CASSLGGTLYEQYV. The DNA of the CDR3 is TGTGCCAGCAGCTTAGGAGGGACACTATACGAGCAGTACGTC.

This clone came up once. The V gene is TRBV5-4, the J gene TRBJ1-2, with 7 bases lining up with TRBD1. The length of the CDR3 is 15 residues. The ends lost 4 bases at V and 3 bases at J; junction bases unmatched: 9. Germline V gene lookup returns CDR1 SGHNT and CDR2 YYREEE (reference sequence). DNA of the CDR3: TGTGCCAGCAGCCCCAGTCAGGGGGAATACTATGGCTACACCTTC. Protein product: CASSPSQGEYYGYTF.